The 32 T cell receptor beta chains in this list originate from one sample, sequenced in a study of T cells in Graves' hyperthyroidism and ophthalmopathy. RNA transcripts gave rise to amplified TCR beta CDR3 regions. Using the HTBI primer set, a first-round RT-PCR was run on the TCR CDR3. TCRdb fed the multiplex PCR reads into MiXCR, producing one record per CDR3 protein. The sample lists fewer than 450,000 distinct CDR3 sequences; about 18% were seen once. Source material: blood. These receptors were obtained from a man aged 18-30 years with Graves' ophthalmopathy.

This clonotype appeared many times. The chain couples TRBV9 to TRBJ1-4, with a tentative D call TRBD1 (6 bases). There are 16 residues in the CDR3. Trimming pared 3 bases from V and 8 bases from J, leaving 20 bases between. Germline CDR1 SGDLS, CDR2 YYNGEE. The CDR3 DNA sequence: TGTGCCAGCAGCGCTATTAGTGGGCAGGGGCACGAAAAACTGTTTTTT. Its protein is CASSAISGQGHEKLFF. The full variable domain, its missing parts supplied by reference TRBV9 and TRBJ1-4, is DSGVTQTPKHLITATGQRVTLRCSPRSGDLSVYWYQQSLDQGLQFLIQYYNGEERAKGNILERFSAQQFPDLHSELNLSSLELGDSALYFCASSAISGQGHEKLFFGSGTQLSVL.

This clonotype was seen a few times. The chain joins TRBV20-1 to TRBJ1-2; D is undetermined. CDR3 length equals 12 residues. Trimming took 2 bases from V and 3 from J, leaving 7 bases between them. Germline V gene sequence: CDR1 DFQATT, CDR2 SNEGSKA (reference sequence). CDR3: CSARNGYYGYTF. The CDR3 nucleotides read TGCAGTGCTAGAAACGGTTACTATGGCTACACCTTC.

This clonotype was recorded a few times. V and J are TRBV5-6 and TRBJ2-1; 10 nucleotides agree with TRBD2. CDR3 length equals 15 residues. The V and J ends lost 2 bases and 6 bases, in that order; junction bases with no gene match: 5. Germline V gene sequence: CDR1 SGHDT, CDR2 YYEEEE. CDR3 nucleotide sequence: TGTGCCAGCAGCTTACAGGGACTAGCGAGCAATGAGCAGTTCTTC. Translation: CASSLQGLASNEQFF.

This clonotype was observed a few times. The chain combines TRBV20-1 with TRBJ2-1; 14 nucleotides align to TRBD2. The CDR3 sequence is 18 residues long. Germline CDR1 is DFQATT and CDR2 is SNEGSKA (reference sequence). Losses at the gene ends were 6 bases for V and 2 bases for J; bases not matched to a gene: 12. The DNA for the CDR3 is TGCAGTGCCACCGGGACTAGCGGGGGTTCGCCGACCTACAATGAGCAGTTCTTC. Amino acid sequence: CSATGTSGGSPTYNEQFF.

This clonotype has a count of ten or more. The chain combines TRBV3-1 with TRBJ1-6; D is unclear. CDR1 and CDR2 (germline): LGHDT, YNNKEL (reference sequence). This CDR3 has 14 amino acids. V was pared by 6 bases and J by 3 bases, with 9 bases between. The CDR3 sequence: CASSAVGYNSPLHF. CDR3 DNA sequence: TGTGCCAGCAGTGCAGTGGGCTATAATTCACCCCTCCACTTT.

This clonotype turned up a few times. This rearrangement joins TRBV27 to TRBJ2-2; possibly TRBD2 for D (5 bases). From germline, CDR1 is MNHEY and CDR2 SMNVEV (reference sequence). Trimming shortened V by 1 base and J by 2 bases, and 11 bases separated the two germline ends. This CDR3 comprises 16 residues. CDR3 residues: CASSLYSDYNTGELFF. Written as DNA, the CDR3 is TGTGCCAGCAGTTTATATAGTGACTACAACACCGGGGAGCTGTTTTTT.

The sample holds a few counts of this clonotype. The CDR3 bases are TGTGCCAGCAGTCGGGACTCTAGCGGGGGCGACTCCTACAATGAGCAGTTCTTC. This encodes CASSRDSSGGDSYNEQFF. The chain carries TRBV7-9 and TRBJ2-1; 10 nucleotides match TRBD2. V trimming: 6 bases; J trimming: 0 bases; junction bases outside the gene matches: 11. Per the germline V gene, CDR1 is SEHNR and CDR2 is FQNEAQ (reference sequence). The CDR3 consists of 18 residues.

This clonotype was picked up a small number of times. V is TRBV27 and J is TRBJ2-1, with 7 positions matching TRBD2. Trimming cost V 2 bases and J 8 bases; bases outside gene matches: 9. The CDR3 covers 15 residues. The V gene's germline CDR1 is MNHEY and CDR2 SMNVEV (reference sequence). The CDR3 here is CASSLMGGDPDEQFF. The CDR3 coding sequence is TGTGCCAGCAGTTTAATGGGGGGGGACCCCGATGAGCAGTTCTTC.

This rearrangement joins TRBV9 to TRBJ1-1; D not resolved. The CDR3 has 15 residues. Per the germline V gene, CDR1 is SGDLS and CDR2 is YYNGEE. V lost 0 bases and J 0 bases, leaving 9 bases between the germline ends. CDR3 in amino acids: CASSVAPGMNTEAFF. CDR3 bases: TGTGCCAGCAGCGTAGCCCCAGGAATGAACACTGAAGCTTTCTTT.

This clonotype was detected a few times. The rearrangement links TRBV19 to TRBJ1-6; 8 bases fit TRBD1. The CDR3 is 15 residues long. The V segment lost 7 bases and the J segment 4 bases; nucleotides outside the gene matches: 6. CDR1 and CDR2 from the germline V gene are LNHDA and SQIVND (reference sequence). The CDR3 sequence: CASNHGQGYNSPLHF. For the CDR3, the DNA is TGTGCCAGTAACCACGGACAGGGTTATAATTCACCCCTCCACTTT.

This clonotype occurred many times. This chain links TRBV27 with TRBJ1-1; D is uncertain. V lost 1 base and J 5 bases, leaving 14 bases between the germline ends. The CDR3 loop spans 15 amino acids. CDR1 and CDR2 (germline): MNHEY, SMNVEV (reference sequence). The CDR3 sequence is CASSLLTPVVTEAFF. As DNA, the CDR3 is TGTGCCAGCAGTTTATTGACCCCGGTAGTAACTGAAGCTTTCTTT.

This clonotype has a count of ten or more. The chain is built from TRBV7-9 and TRBJ2-1; D unclear. V lost 4 bases and J 4 bases, leaving 5 bases between the germline ends. The CDR3 consists of 12 residues. Germline CDR1 SEHNR, CDR2 FQNEAQ (reference sequence). DNA for the CDR3: TGTGCCAGCAGCTGGGAATACAATGAGCAGTTCTTC. Translated, it gives CASSWEYNEQFF.

There are a few counts of this clonotype. This chain uses TRBV24-1 with TRBJ2-1; D is perhaps TRBD1 (6 bases). The germline CDR1 and CDR2 sequences are KGHDR and SFDVKD. There are 19 residues in the CDR3. The V end was cut by 0 bases, the J end by 5 bases, with 22 bases between. The CDR3 reads CATSDLDYGRGYPDNEQFF. The CDR3 bases are TGTGCCACCAGTGATTTGGACTACGGAAGGGGGTATCCTGACAATGAGCAGTTCTTC.

Ten or more counts support this clonotype. The rearrangement links TRBV5-1 to TRBJ1-1; a weak D match, TRBD1 (5 bases). The V gene lost 0 bases and the J gene lost 6 bases, with 12 bases spanning the gap. The CDR3 contains 14 residues. CDR1 and CDR2 (germline): SGHRS, YFSETQ. CDR3 sequence reads: CASSLEQGGPEAFF. CDR3 sequence (DNA): TGCGCCAGCAGCTTGGAGCAGGGAGGGCCTGAAGCTTTCTTT.

The J gene is TRBJ1-6, the V gene TRBV15; D gene unclear. The CDR3 extends over 13 amino acids. Germline V lookup: CDR1 LNHNV, CDR2 YYDKDF (reference sequence). Trimming cost V 0 bases and J 5 bases, with 2 bases left between them. CDR3 in amino acids: CATSRDDNSPLHF. As DNA, the CDR3 is TGTGCCACCAGCAGAGATGATAATTCACCCCTCCACTTT.

The sample holds a few counts of this clonotype. CDR3 in amino acids: CASSPQGFGEQYF. The CDR3 DNA follows: TGTGCCAGCAGCCCACAGGGATTTGGCGAGCAGTACTTC. V usage is TRBV14 and J usage is TRBJ2-7, with D possibly TRBD1 on 6 matching bases. The CDR3 sequence is 13 residues long. The V end was cut by 4 bases, the J end by 6 bases, with 13 bases between. CDR1 and CDR2 from the germline V gene are SGHDN and FVKESK.

This clonotype has ten or more counts. The CDR3 spells CASGGSWVVQGTEAFF. CDR3 nucleotide sequence: TGTGCCAGCGGGGGTTCGTGGGTAGTCCAAGGCACTGAAGCTTTCTTT. The gene calls are TRBV6-1 and TRBJ1-1; the D gene is possibly TRBD1 (5 bases). Germline CDR1 is MNHNS and CDR2 is SASEGT. V was pared by 8 bases and J by 4 bases, with 23 bases between. There are 16 residues in the CDR3.

This clonotype was observed a few times. This rearrangement joins TRBV9 to TRBJ2-7, with D tentatively TRBD1 or TRBD2 (5 bases each). The CDR3 is 14 amino acids. Germline V gene lookup returns CDR1 SGDLS and CDR2 YYNGEE. Trimming stripped 4 bases from V and 2 bases from J, with 13 bases between. The DNA for the CDR3 is TGTGCCAGCAGCAAAGGGACGGAGACCTACGAGCAGTACTTC. This translates into CASSKGTETYEQYF.

With regard to this clonotype: This may come from a read error, since a much larger clone is one base off. The conserved phenylalanine or tryptophan normally closing the CDR3 is absent here, so this likely arose from a read error. This chain uses TRBV2 with TRBJ1-1, with 7 bases lining up with TRBD1. CDR3 length: 13 residues. Looked up from germline, CDR1 is SNHLY and CDR2 is FYNNEI. J lost 1 base, V lost 9 bases, and 5 bases had no gene match. The CDR3 loop reads CASKTGKNTEAFS. The CDR3, as DNA: TGTGCCAGTAAGACAGGGAAGAACACTGAAGCTTTCTCT.

J is TRBJ2-1 and V is TRBV12-3 or TRBV12-4, with 12 bases matching TRBD2. V lost 5 bases and J lost 9; bases outside the gene matches: 14. This CDR3 is 17 amino acids long. Written as DNA, the CDR3 is TGTGCCAGCAGTCTCGCTAGCGGGGGGGCTCTAGGTTCTGAGCAGTTCTTC. Its translation is CASSLASGGALGSEQFF.

The rearrangement joins TRBV5-1 to TRBJ2-5; the D gene could be TRBD1 or TRBD2 (6 bases each). Germline CDR1 SGHRS, CDR2 YFSETQ. Deletions cut 9 bases from V and 2 bases from J, with 14 bases between. The CDR3 extends over 13 amino acids. The DNA of the CDR3 is TGCGCCAACCCGACAGGACTACAAGAGACCCAGTACTTC. Its protein is CANPTGLQETQYF. Full variable domain (missing parts from reference TRBV5-1 and TRBJ2-5): KAGVTQTPRYLIKTRGQQVTLSCSPISGHRSVSWYQQTPGQGLQFLFEYFSETQRNKGNFPGRFSGRQFSNSRSEMNVSTLELGDSALYLCANPTGLQETQYFGPGTRLLVL.

This clonotype was seen repeatedly, ten times or more. V usage is TRBV5-5 and J usage is TRBJ2-1; D may be TRBD2 (7 bases). The CDR3 spans 14 residues. The V end was cut by 0 bases, the J end by 8 bases, with 12 bases between. Per the germline V gene, CDR1 is SGHKS and CDR2 is YYEKEE (reference sequence). The CDR3 sequence: CASSLGGGADEQFF. As DNA, the CDR3 is TGTGCCAGCAGCTTGGGTGGGGGGGCCGATGAGCAGTTCTTC.

This clonotype occurred a few times. V and J are TRBV27 and TRBJ1-2, with a possible D match to TRBD1 (6 bases). The germline V gene has CDR1 MNHEY and CDR2 SMNVEV (reference sequence). The ends were cut back, 5 bases at V and 3 bases at J, with 19 bases in the middle. This CDR3 comprises 16 residues. CDR3 loop: CASSTAGVDSYYGYTF. As DNA, the CDR3 is TGTGCCAGCAGTACCGCGGGAGTGGACAGCTACTATGGCTACACCTTC.

The rearrangement links TRBV9 to TRBJ1-1; no firm D call. Between the trimmed V and J ends, which lost 0 bases and 0 bases, there was a span of 12 bases. CDR1 SGDLS and CDR2 YYNGEE come from the germline V gene. The CDR3 has 16 amino acids. CDR3 region: CASSVGEGGLNTEAFF. CDR3 coding DNA: TGTGCCAGCAGCGTAGGGGAGGGAGGATTGAACACTGAAGCTTTCTTT.

The chain uses TRBV2 and TRBJ2-7; tentatively, D is TRBD2 (6 bases). The germline V and J ends were trimmed by 3 bases and 2 bases, with 11 bases remaining between them. Germline V gives CDR1 SNHLY, CDR2 FYNNEI. The CDR3 extends over 14 amino acids. CDR3: CASSERRGPYEQYF. The CDR3 region has the DNA TGTGCCAGCAGTGAGAGGCGGGGCCCCTACGAGCAGTACTTC.

The sample holds many counts of this clonotype. The CDR3 coding sequence is TGTGCCAGCAGCGACGACAGGGTTAGCTCCTACAATGAGCAGTTCTTC. It specifies CASSDDRVSSYNEQFF. The chain is built from TRBV7-9 and TRBJ2-1, with 7 positions matching TRBD1. Germline CDR1 reads SEHNR; CDR2 reads FQNEAQ (reference sequence). This CDR3 region has 16 residues. V gave up 5 bases and J gave up 0 bases; unmatched junction bases: 7.

This clonotype was counted a few times. The CDR3 spells CASSVVGGDRVDTGELFF. CDR3 sequence (DNA): TGTGCCAGCAGCGTAGTAGGGGGAGACAGGGTGGACACCGGGGAGCTGTTTTTT. The V gene is TRBV9, the J gene TRBJ2-2; 7 nucleotides match TRBD1. The CDR3 has 18 amino acids. V lost 0 bases to trimming and J lost 3 bases; unmatched junction nucleotides: 11. Germline V lookup: CDR1 SGDLS, CDR2 YYNGEE. Filled out from reference TRBV9 and TRBJ2-2, the complete variable domain reads DSGVTQTPKHLITATGQRVTLRCSPRSGDLSVYWYQQSLDQGLQFLIQYYNGEERAKGNILERFSAQQFPDLHSELNLSSLELGDSALYFCASSVVGGDRVDTGELFFGEGSRLTVL.

This clonotype was counted at least ten times. The CDR3 region is CSARDWGIQANQPQHF. CDR3 sequence (DNA): TGCAGTGCTAGAGATTGGGGGATTCAGGCCAATCAGCCCCAGCATTTT. The rearrangement joins TRBV20-1 to TRBJ1-5; a possible D gene is TRBD1 (5 bases). With 0 bases removed from V and 3 bases from J, the gap between germline ends came to 15 bases. The CDR3 is 16 amino acids. Germline V lookup: CDR1 DFQATT, CDR2 SNEGSKA (reference sequence).

As to this clonotype: At one end, the junction sequence differs from germline, possibly due to a read error. This sequence joins TRBV29-1 and TRBJ1-1; a possible D gene is TRBD1 (5 bases). Germline V lookup: CDR1 SQVTM, CDR2 ANQGSEA. The CDR3 sequence is 15 residues long. The CDR3 bases are TGCAGCGTCCCGAAGGGTGCAGGGCAGGACACTGAAGCTTCCTTT. Translating it yields CSVPKGAGQDTEASF.

The rearrangement uses TRBV19 and TRBJ2-5; perhaps TRBD1 as D (6 bases). The CDR3 is 14 amino acids. The germline V gene encodes CDR1 LNHDA and CDR2 SQIVND (reference sequence). V gave up 6 bases and J gave up 5 bases, with 16 bases separating them. For the CDR3, the DNA is TGTGCCAGTAGCGCCTCCGCAGGGGCGGAGACCCAGTACTTC. Its translation is CASSASAGAETQYF.

This clonotype was counted many times. This chain connects TRBV12-3 or TRBV12-4 to TRBJ1-2; tentatively, D is TRBD1 (6 bases). The V and J ends lost 5 bases and 4 bases respectively, with 8 bases between them. The CDR3 covers 12 residues. CDR3 protein: CASSGQSYGYTF. CDR3 coding DNA: TGTGCCAGCAGTGGACAGAGCTATGGCTACACCTTC.

V and J are TRBV5-6 and TRBJ1-6, with no clear D. The CDR3 totals 15 residues. Germline lookup yields CDR1 SGHDT and CDR2 YYEEEE. Deletions cut 4 bases from V and 5 bases from J, with 13 bases between. The CDR3 bases are TGTGCCAGCAGCCAAGTTGGGAATAATAATTCACCCCTCCACTTT. Translating it yields CASSQVGNNNSPLHF.